This T cell receptor beta chain was sequenced in a study of T-cell memory formation after mild COVID-19. Whole-study context: TCR clusters showed largely donor specificity.

TCRdb reprocessed the 5' RACE reads with MiXCR, giving one entry per CDR3 protein. The sample lists 110,000 or so distinct CDR3 sequences; around a fifth were seen once. The table lists this clonotype with a count of one. The antigen is undetermined. The junction shows a germline mismatch at one end, possibly a read error. The length of the CDR3 is 12 residues. Germline loops: CDR1 SNHLY, CDR2 FYNNEI. Findings and caveats of the study: Most CD4+ clones that shrank were in CM and EM, while CD8+ ones turned up in EMRA. In pre-infection memory, a portion of responding clones appeared, which suggested that cross-reactive memory joined. Clones shrinking from day 15 to 85 showed even CD4/CD8 mixes; later expanders tilted CD4+.

The source material was PBMCs or a T cell subset sorted from them (not recorded which). V and J are TRBV2 and TRBJ2-2; possible D gene TRBD1, 5 bases. The TCR originated in a man younger than 35 who had mild COVID-19 (a few samples of this study predate the infection). Cell type and time point are not known. DNA of the CDR3: TGCGCAAGTTGGACCCAGGGCGGGGAGCTGTTTTTT. Its translation is CASWTQGGELFF.